This T cell receptor (beta chain) was sequenced in a study of shared clonotypes between healthy human individuals. Overall study: Donor ages ranged 18 to 49 years: a couple of women, a few men. Study results and caveats: Naive subsets typically showed greater estimated richness than memory subsets. Naive CD4 clonotypes overlapped across several donors at around 4.8%.

With V trimmed by 0 bases and J by 5 bases, 9 bases remained unmatched. From germline, CDR1 is SGHRS and CDR2 YFSETQ. The CDR3 sequence is 16 residues long. Assay used: immunoSEQ multiplex PCR; TCRdb lists only in-frame clones, some missing. This sample has 2 million to 2.5 million clones, with 85% to 95% found just once. Regarding this clone: Its antigen is not known.

The sample consisted of naive CD4+ T cells from PBMCs. Documented subset: CD45RA+ positively selected. This clonotype was sampled from a man between 18 and 29 years old in good health. Some clones in this sample may be carry-over from other donors' samples. The chain uses TRBV5-1 and TRBJ2-5; 8 bases map to TRBD2. This CDR3 is CASSLGVVSGMETQYF. The CDR3 coding sequence is TGCGCCAGCAGCTTGGGGGTAGTTAGCGGGATGGAGACCCAGTACTTC.